This entry concerns a single T cell receptor (beta chain). The CDR3 is made up of 12 amino acids. The data were taken from a study of blood T cell repertoires in COVID-19. Libraries were prepared by immunoSEQ multiplex PCR; TCRdb keeps only in-frame clonotypes and omits some of them. The data contain about 190,000 clones, about 91% of them singletons. The TCR comes from a woman in her twenties or thirties with acute or convalescent COVID-19. The chain carries TRBV12-2 and TRBJ2-2; the table's D gene call, TRBD2, was not cross checked with the DNA. TRBV12-2 is described as a pseudogene. Source material: peripheral blood. Here the CDR3 DNA reads TGTGCAAGTCGCTGCGAGGCTGGGGAGCTGTTTTTT. It translates to CASRCEAGELFF.